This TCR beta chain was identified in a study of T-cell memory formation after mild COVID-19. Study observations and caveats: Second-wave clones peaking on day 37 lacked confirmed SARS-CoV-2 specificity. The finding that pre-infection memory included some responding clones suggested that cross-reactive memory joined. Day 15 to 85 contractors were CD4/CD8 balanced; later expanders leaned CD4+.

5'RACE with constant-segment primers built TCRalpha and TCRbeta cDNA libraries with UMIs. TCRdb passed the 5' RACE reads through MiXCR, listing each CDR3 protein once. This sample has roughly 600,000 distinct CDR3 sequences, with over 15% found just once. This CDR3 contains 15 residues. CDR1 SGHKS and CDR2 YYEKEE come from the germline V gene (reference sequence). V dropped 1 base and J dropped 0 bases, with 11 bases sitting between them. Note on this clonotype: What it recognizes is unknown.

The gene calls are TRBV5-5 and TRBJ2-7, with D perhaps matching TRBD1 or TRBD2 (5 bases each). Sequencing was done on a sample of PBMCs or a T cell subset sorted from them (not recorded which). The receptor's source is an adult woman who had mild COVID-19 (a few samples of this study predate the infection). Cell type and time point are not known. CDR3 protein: CASSLRGASSYEQYF. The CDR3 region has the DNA TGTGCCAGCAGCTTGCGAGGGGCATCCTCCTACGAGCAGTACTTC.